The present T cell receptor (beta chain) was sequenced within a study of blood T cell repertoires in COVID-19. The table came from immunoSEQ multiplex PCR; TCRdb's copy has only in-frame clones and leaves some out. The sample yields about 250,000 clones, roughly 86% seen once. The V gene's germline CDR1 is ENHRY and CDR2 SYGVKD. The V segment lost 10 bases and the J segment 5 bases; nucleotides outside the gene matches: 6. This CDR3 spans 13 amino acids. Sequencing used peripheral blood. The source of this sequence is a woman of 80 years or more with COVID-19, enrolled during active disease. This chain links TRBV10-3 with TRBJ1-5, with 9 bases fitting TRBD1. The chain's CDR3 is CATTGQGDQPQHF. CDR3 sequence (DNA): TGTGCCACCACGGGACAGGGTGATCAGCCCCAGCATTTT.